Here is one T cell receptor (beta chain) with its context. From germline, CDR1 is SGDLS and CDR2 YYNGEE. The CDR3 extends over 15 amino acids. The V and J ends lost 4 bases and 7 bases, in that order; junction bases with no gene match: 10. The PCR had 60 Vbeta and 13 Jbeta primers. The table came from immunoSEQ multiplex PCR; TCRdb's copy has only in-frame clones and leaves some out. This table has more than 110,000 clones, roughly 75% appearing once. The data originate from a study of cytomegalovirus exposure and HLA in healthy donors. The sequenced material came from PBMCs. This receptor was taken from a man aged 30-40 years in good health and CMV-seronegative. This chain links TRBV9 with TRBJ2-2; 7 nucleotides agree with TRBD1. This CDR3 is CASSFEQGLGGELFF. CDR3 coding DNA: TGTGCCAGCAGCTTCGAACAGGGGTTGGGCGGGGAGCTGTTTTTT.